The 30 T cell receptor beta chains given below trace back to one sample, sequenced in a study of blood T cells in healthy people across ages. The authors ran a second PCR of 7 to 11 cycles using a sample-barcoded 5' primer and a J-beta primer mix. TCRdb recomputed calls from the 5' RACE reads with MiXCR, one row per CDR3 protein. The repertoire includes approximately 400,000 distinct CDR3 sequences, 45% to 65% of them detected once, and around 49% sits in the top ten. The sequenced sample consisted of blood. All receptors come from a man aged 60-69 years in good health.

The table lists this clonotype with a few counts. The rearrangement uses TRBV6-1 and TRBJ1-2; 8 bases fit TRBD1. From germline, CDR1 is MNHNS and CDR2 SASEGT. The CDR3 length is 15 residues. The ends lost 5 bases at V and 2 bases at J; junction bases unmatched: 7. Here the CDR3 DNA reads TGTGCCAGCAGTAGACAGGGGATATCCAACTATGGCTACACCTTC. This sequence encodes CASSRQGISNYGYTF.

This rearrangement joins TRBV11-2 to TRBJ1-1; possible D gene TRBD1, 5 bases. Germline CDR1 and CDR2: SGHAT and FQNNGV. The V end lost 0 bases, the J end lost 8 bases, and 10 bases lay between the germline ends. The CDR3 is 13 amino acids. This chain's CDR3 is CASSLDPRAEAFF. The CDR3 coding sequence is TGTGCCAGCAGCTTAGATCCCAGGGCAGAAGCTTTCTTT.

The chain links TRBV7-8 to TRBJ2-1; 8 nucleotides line up with TRBD1. Trimming at V came to 1 base and at J to 3 bases, leaving 8 bases not matched to a gene. The CDR3 is made up of 17 amino acids. Per germline, CDR1 SGHVS and CDR2 FQNEAQ. CDR3 bases: TGTGCCAGCAGCTTAGTACAGGGGGTGGAACTCTACAATGAGCAGTTCTTC. This sequence encodes CASSLVQGVELYNEQFF.

The chain is built from TRBV9 and TRBJ2-7; TRBD2 matches at 8 bases. Gene TRBJ2-4 matches the end of the DNA better, so the J call may be wrong. In germline, CDR1 is SGDLS, CDR2 YYNGEE. The CDR3 sequence is 14 residues long. The CDR3 reads CASSAGGGRDIQYF. CDR3 coding DNA: TGTGCCAGCAGCGCCGGGGGGGGTAGAGACATTCAGTACTTC.

There are a few counts of this clonotype. Given a much more abundant clone one base away, this may be a read error. The V gene is TRBV7-3, the J gene TRBJ2-7, with TRBD2 matching over 9 bases. The length of the CDR3 is 14 residues. The germline V gene has CDR1 SGHTA and CDR2 FQGTGA. CDR3 sequence reads: CASSVTSGSYEQYF. CDR3 DNA: TGTGCCAGCAGCGTAACTAGCGGGTCCTACGAGCAGTACTTC.

This clonotype was seen many times. This chain uses TRBV25-1 with TRBJ2-1; perhaps TRBD1 as D (5 bases). Looked up from germline, CDR1 is MGHDK and CDR2 is SYGVNS. The CDR3 sequence is 16 residues long. V shed 2 bases and J shed 4 bases, with 15 bases lying between them. DNA for the CDR3: TGTGCCAGCAGTGAAGTGGGGCGCGGATGGTACAATGAGCAGTTCTTC. Its translation is CASSEVGRGWYNEQFF.

This clonotype was seen a few times. CDR3 sequence (DNA): TGTGCCAGCAGACCCGGCGGGGGGACAGATACGCAGTATTTT. It translates to CASRPGGGTDTQYF. The chain couples TRBV6-5 to TRBJ2-3, with 8 bases lining up with TRBD2. CDR3 size: 14 residues. The J segment lost 3 bases and the V segment lost 6 bases, leaving 5 bases of the junction unmatched. CDR1 and CDR2 from the germline V gene are MNHEY and SVGAGI.

The chain couples TRBV12-3 or TRBV12-4 to TRBJ2-1; TRBD1 aligns across 9 bases. The CDR3 runs to 16 residues. Unmatched junction bases numbered 12, after V lost 0 bases and J lost 12 bases. The CDR3 nucleotides read TGTGCCAGCAGTTTAGCGATGCGACAGGGGGAGAGAGGGCAGTTCTTC. Translating it yields CASSLAMRQGERGQFF.

The chain is built from TRBV20-1 and TRBJ2-1; weak D call: TRBD2 (6 bases). The CDR3 has 14 amino acids. CDR1 DFQATT and CDR2 SNEGSKA come from the germline V gene (reference sequence). Deletions cut 6 bases from V and 4 bases from J, with 16 bases between. DNA of the CDR3: TGCAGTGCATACCGAGCGGGCTATTACAATGAGCAGTTCTTC. Protein product: CSAYRAGYYNEQFF.

The rearrangement joins TRBV12-3 or TRBV12-4 to TRBJ2-5, with a possible D match to TRBD2 (6 bases). Trimming stripped 5 bases from V and 0 bases from J, with 10 bases between. The CDR3 contains 14 residues. This CDR3 reads CASSAGTHQETQYF. The CDR3 nucleotides are TGTGCCAGCAGTGCGGGGACCCACCAAGAGACCCAGTACTTC.

This clonotype was counted between two and nine times. This chain joins TRBV4-3 and TRBJ2-1; the match to TRBD2 covers 8 bases. The J call may be in error: the DNA end matches TRBJ2-7 better. The CDR3 has 15 residues. Germline V lookup: CDR1 LGHNA, CDR2 YSLEER. The CDR3, as DNA: TGCGCCAGCAGCCAGACGGGAGGGGCCTACAATGAGCAGTACTTC. This sequence encodes CASSQTGGAYNEQYF.

The chain couples TRBV18 to TRBJ2-1; possibly TRBD1 for D (5 bases). Per the germline V gene, CDR1 is KGHSH and CDR2 is LQKENI. Trimming took off 6 bases at V and 7 bases at J, with 19 bases between the two ends. This CDR3 is 15 amino acids long. The CDR3 is CASSPTAQVGNEQFF. The CDR3 DNA is TGTGCCAGCTCCCCAACAGCACAGGTGGGGAATGAGCAGTTCTTC.

The V call is TRBV20-1, the J call TRBJ2-5, with TRBD1 matching 10 bases. J was trimmed by 1 base and V by 2 bases; bases with no gene match: 10. The CDR3 runs to 17 residues. The germline gives CDR1 DFQATT, CDR2 SNEGSKA (reference sequence). CDR3 coding DNA: TGCAGTGCTAGAACGACTCCTGGACAGGGGGTCCAAGAGACCCAGTACTTC. Amino acids: CSARTTPGQGVQETQYF.

This chain's CDR3 is CASSTSRGSVTQYF. CDR3 nucleotide sequence: TGTGCCAGCAGCACCTCCCGGGGATCTGTTACGCAGTATTTT. V gene TRBV11-2 combines with J gene TRBJ2-3; maybe TRBD2 (5 bases). Germline CDR1 reads SGHAT; CDR2 reads FQNNGV. The CDR3 contains 14 residues. Trimming pared 5 bases from V and 8 bases from J, leaving 17 bases between.

This clonotype was detected only a few times. The chain recombines TRBV29-1 with TRBJ2-7, with 10 bases matching TRBD2. CDR1 SQVTM and CDR2 ANQGSEA come from the germline V gene. This CDR3 contains 17 residues. The trim removed 4 bases at V and 5 bases at J, leaving 17 bases unmatched. The CDR3 protein is CSVGTVVAGGLPNEQYF. The CDR3 bases are TGCAGCGTTGGAACTGTGGTAGCGGGAGGCCTACCTAACGAGCAGTACTTC.

The chain uses TRBV11-2 and TRBJ2-1; TRBD2 agrees at 8 bases. The CDR3 consists of 15 residues. The germline gives CDR1 SGHAT, CDR2 FQNNGV. Trimming took 3 bases from V and 6 from J; bases not matched to a gene: 7. The CDR3 DNA sequence: TGTGCCAGCAGCTTCAAACGGGGGGGCGGCAATGAGCAGTTCTTC. Its protein is CASSFKRGGGNEQFF. Drawing the rest from reference TRBV11-2 and TRBJ2-1, the complete variable domain is EAGVAQSPRYKIIEKRQSVAFWCNPISGHATLYWYQQILGQGPKLLIQFQNNGVVDDSQLPKDRFSAERLKGVDSTLKIQPAKLEDSAVYLCASSFKRGGGNEQFFGPGTRLTVL.

The CDR3 DNA reads as TGTGCCAGCAGTTCAATGTCTGACAGGGGTGGCAATGAGCAGTTCTTC. It translates to CASSSMSDRGGNEQFF. V usage is TRBV27 and J usage is TRBJ2-1, with 8 bases aligning to TRBD1. Trimming cost V 4 bases and J 6 bases; bases outside gene matches: 11. The germline V gene encodes CDR1 MNHEY and CDR2 SMNVEV (reference sequence). This CDR3 contains 16 residues.

On this clonotype itself: A clone one base away is much larger, so this may be a read error. The rearrangement joins TRBV5-1 to TRBJ1-1, with D unclear. Germline V gene sequence: CDR1 SGHRS, CDR2 YFSETQ. The CDR3 is 13 amino acids. Deletions cut 5 bases from V and 1 base from J, with 9 bases between. The CDR3 nucleotides read TGCGCCAGCAGTTACAGCACGAACACTGAAGCTTTCTTT. Translated: CASSYSTNTEAFF. The complete variable domain, with remaining parts taken from reference TRBV5-1 and TRBJ1-1, reads KAGVTQTPRYLIKTRGQQVTLSCSPISGHRSVSWYQQTPGQGLQFLFEYFSETQRNKGNFPGRFSGRQFSNSRSEMNVSTLELGDSALYLCASSYSTNTEAFFGQGTRLTVV.

The chain links TRBV5-1 to TRBJ2-5; 11 bases line up with TRBD2. Germline V gene sequence: CDR1 SGHRS, CDR2 YFSETQ. V lost 5 bases and J lost 4; bases outside the gene matches: 7. This CDR3 has 15 amino acids. In DNA, the CDR3 is TGCGCCAGCAGTTATAGCGGGGGGGCCGGAGAGACCCAGTACTTC. This codes for CASSYSGGAGETQYF.

The sample holds a few counts of this clonotype. The chain employs TRBV11-2 and TRBJ2-7, with D possibly matching TRBD2 (5 bases). Trimming stripped 3 bases from V and 0 bases from J, with 21 bases between. Looked up from germline, CDR1 is SGHAT and CDR2 is FQNNGV. The CDR3 has 18 amino acids. The CDR3 nucleotides read TGTGCCAGCAGCTTCCATATTACCACTAGTTCGAGCTCCTACGAGCAGTACTTC. Residues: CASSFHITTSSSSYEQYF.

This chain links TRBV7-9 with TRBJ2-6; 15 nucleotides line up with TRBD2. The ends lost 4 bases at V and 7 bases at J; junction bases unmatched: 5. The CDR3 is made up of 17 amino acids. Germline V lookup: CDR1 SEHNR, CDR2 FQNEAQ (reference sequence). CDR3 in amino acids: CASSWTSGRGGANVLTF. The CDR3 DNA reads TGTGCCAGCAGCTGGACTAGCGGGAGGGGTGGCGCCAACGTCCTGACTTTC.

This clonotype turned up a few times. The V gene is TRBV10-3, the J gene TRBJ1-5; TRBD1 is a possible D gene (6 bases). The CDR3 length is 15 residues. The germline V gene encodes CDR1 ENHRY and CDR2 SYGVKD. The V end lost 0 bases, the J end lost 6 bases, and 12 bases lay between the germline ends. CDR3 DNA: TGTGCCATCAGTGAGTCGTCGGGGGCTGGTCAGCCCCAGCATTTT. Amino acids: CAISESSGAGQPQHF.

Of note for this clonotype: Relative to the germline gene, one junction end is altered; a read error may explain this. V gene TRBV18 combines with J gene TRBJ2-5, with 7 bases that match TRBD1. The DNA end lines up better with TRBJ2-7; the J call may be wrong. Germline lookup yields CDR1 KGHSH and CDR2 LQKENI. This CDR3 is built from 15 residues. The CDR3 nucleotides are TGTGCCGGCTCACCAGGACAGGCGAGAACCTACGAGCAGTACTTC. Its translation is CAGSPGQARTYEQYF.

As concerns this clonotype: A read error may produce the germline difference seen at one junction end. The chain combines TRBV6-2 or TRBV6-3 with TRBJ2-5; the match to TRBD2 covers 10 bases. Per the germline V gene, CDR1 is MNHEY and CDR2 is SVGEGT. This CDR3 has 14 amino acids. CDR3: CASKKREGQETQYF. The CDR3 DNA sequence: TGTGCTAGCAAAAAGCGGGAGGGGCAAGAGACCCAGTACTTC.

The sample holds a few counts of this clonotype. This sequence joins TRBV5-1 and TRBJ1-2, with unresolved D. This CDR3 is 13 amino acids long. Trimming took off 0 bases at V and 4 bases at J, with 7 bases between the two ends. From germline, CDR1 is SGHRS and CDR2 YFSETQ. The CDR3 is CASSLEQPYGYTF. CDR3 sequence (DNA): TGCGCCAGCAGCTTGGAACAGCCCTATGGCTACACCTTC.

The chain carries TRBV12-3 or TRBV12-4 and TRBJ1-2, with 8 bases identical to TRBD1. Trimming removed 4 bases from V and 8 bases from J; junction bases left unmatched: 6. This CDR3 spans 13 amino acids. The CDR3 sequence: CASSSGGERGYTF. The CDR3 nucleotides read TGTGCCAGCAGTTCAGGGGGCGAGAGGGGCTACACCTTC.

The chain joins TRBV2 to TRBJ2-7; D is uncertain. The DNA matches TRBJ2-5 better at its end, which makes the J call doubtful. The CDR3 is 12 amino acids. The V gene's germline CDR1 is SNHLY and CDR2 FYNNEI. The CDR3 loop reads CASGPELETQYF. The CDR3 DNA reads TGTGCCAGCGGTCCGGAGTTAGAGACCCAGTACTTC.

The genes are TRBV18 and TRBJ1-5; 9 bases line up with TRBD1. The germline gives CDR1 KGHSH, CDR2 LQKENI. V trimming: 2 bases; J trimming: 3 bases; junction bases outside the gene matches: 5. The CDR3 covers 16 residues. The CDR3 here is CASSPTRQGVNQPQHF. DNA for the CDR3: TGTGCCAGCTCACCAACGAGACAGGGGGTCAATCAGCCCCAGCATTTT.

This chain uses TRBV6-5 with TRBJ2-3, with 9 nucleotides matching TRBD2. Germline CDR1 and CDR2: MNHEY and SVGAGI. J lost 4 bases, V lost 6 bases, and 11 bases had no gene match. This CDR3 region has 16 residues. The CDR3 here is CASSPRGGGVADTQYF. The CDR3 region has the DNA TGTGCCAGCAGCCCCAGGGGCGGGGGGGTCGCAGATACGCAGTATTTT.

The rearrangement links TRBV5-1 to TRBJ2-6; D possibly corresponds to TRBD1 (5 bases). The CDR3 has 17 residues. Germline V gene data show CDR1 as SGHRS and CDR2 as YFSETQ. The V end lost 5 bases, the J end lost 0 bases, and 15 bases lay between the germline ends. In DNA form, the CDR3 reads TGCGCCAGCAGATTTCAGGGCGGAAGCTCTGGGGCCAACGTCCTGACTTTC. Protein: CASRFQGGSSGANVLTF.